These T cell receptor beta chains were read from a single sample in a study of sequential checkpoint blockade in melanoma. Here immunoSEQ multiplex PCR was the method, and the copy in TCRdb shows in-frame clones only, minus some. The data contain around 490 clones, roughly a fifth of them singletons. The sample here was tumor tissue (inferred from file names), taken from a patient given nivolumab and ipilimumab in sequence. The receptors shown here come from a human donor with melanoma. Each CDR3 is given with its conserved first and last residue.

>TRBJ2-5|TRBV5-1|16
CASSLVLAGVGETQYF
>TRBJ2-7|TRBV29-1|14
CSVEVGDRGYEQYF
>TRBJ1-2|TRBV5-1|14
CASSLVGTGTGYTF
>TRBJ1-5|TRBV6-8|15
CASTPRDRGLQPQHF
>TRBJ2-3|TRBV9|16
CASSAIPPGSTDTQYF
>TRBJ2-7|TRBV6-8|13
CASSGEIYREQYF
>TRBJ2-2|TRBV11-3|16
CASSPGGGREAGELFF
>TRBJ2-1|TRBV9|15
CASNLAGGAYNEQFF
>TRBJ1-1|TRBV19|14
CASSPLGANTEAFF
>TRBJ1-5|TRBV9|14
CASKGTYSNQPQHF
>TRBJ2-5|TRBV29-1|15
CSVSRTGGFGETQYF
>TRBJ2-7|TRBV9|12
CASTGPIYEQYF
>TRBJ1-5|TRBV28|14
CASSFRGGGQPQHF
>TRBJ1-5|TRBV11-3|18
CASSLEGGRTAFSQPQHF
>TRBJ2-3|TRBV6-8|18
CASSSSVRGAGFTDTQYF